This TCR beta chain stems from a study of Ad26.COV2.S vaccination and SARS-CoV-2 variants. General study results and limits: Substantial post-vaccination breadth of spike-specific CD8+ and CD4+ T cell responses was reported. Quantification of TCR breadth and depth may have yielded underestimates of total T cell responses.

The V end lost 2 bases, the J end lost 5 bases, and 10 bases lay between the germline ends. CDR3 length: 13 amino acids. From germline, CDR1 is GTSNPN and CDR2 SVGIG (reference sequence). Sequenced by immunoSEQ multiplex PCR; TCRdb stores in-frame clones only, minus some. There are around 300,000 clones in the sample; about 87% occur only once, and around 5.8% lies in the top ten. On this clone: The antigen remains undetermined.

Indicated treatment: 19 received Ad26.COV2.S at low or high dose, single or two shots; 5 received placebo; per-sample allocation not given. The investigators took samples on day 63 after the first vaccine or placebo injection. The sequence came from a person between 18 and 59 years old who received the Ad26.COV2.S COVID-19 vaccine or a placebo. The sequencing used peripheral blood, collected in a trial of Ad26.COV2.S vaccine versus placebo. V and J are TRBV30 and TRBJ1-5; D not resolved. The CDR3 protein is CAWSKVTDQPQHF. CDR3 sequence (DNA): TGTGCCTGGAGTAAAGTTACCGATCAGCCCCAGCATTTT.